The source of this TCR beta chain is a study of blood T cell repertoires in COVID-19. At the level of the study: Acute and convalescent COVID-19 samples came from the United States, Italy and Spain. The cDNA or gDNA used as material had been derived from T cells, B-cell-depleted T cells, or PBMCs.

Original methodology: Estimated nucleated cell counts came from reference gene primer amplification. Profiling relied on immunoSEQ multiplex PCR, and the TCRdb table lists in-frame clones only, not all of them. The V and J calls and clone size come from that table; D and trimming were worked out from the DNA. The profile covers hundreds of thousands of clones, with around 89% appearing a single time and around 13% taken by the ten largest. The CDR3 extends over 14 amino acids. Germline loops: CDR1 SEHNR, CDR2 FQNEAQ (reference sequence). Trimming stripped 5 bases from V and 4 bases from J, with 14 bases between.

The clonotype originates from a woman aged 55-70 years with acute or convalescent COVID-19. The V call is TRBV7-9, the J call TRBJ1-2; a possible D gene is TRBD1 (6 bases). Sequenced: peripheral blood. CDR3 nucleotides: TGTGCCAGCAGCCCCTTGTCGACAGGCTATGGCTACACCTTC. Translated: CASSPLSTGYGYTF.